Presented here are 6 T cell receptor beta chains from one specimen sequenced in a study of cytomegalovirus exposure and HLA in healthy donors. The method was immunoSEQ multiplex PCR; TCRdb's version includes in-frame clones alone and lacks a portion of them. The sample records approximately 82,000 clones, about 95% being singletons. Sequenced sample: PBMCs. The receptors were sampled from a woman aged 18-29 years in good health and CMV-seronegative.

The V and J genes are TRBV18 and TRBJ1-1; 7 bases agree with TRBD1. The trim removed 5 bases at V and 1 base at J, leaving 7 bases unmatched. CDR1 KGHSH and CDR2 LQKENI come from the germline V gene. The CDR3 consists of 15 residues. CDR3 nucleotide sequence: TGTGCCAGCTCATTCGGACAGGCCGGGAACACTGAAGCTTTCTTT. Translated, it gives CASSFGQAGNTEAFF.

The CDR3 sequence is CASSKTSDTQYF. Written as DNA, the CDR3 is TGTGCCAGCAGTAAAACTAGCGACACGCAGTATTTT. The V and J genes are TRBV6-6 and TRBJ2-3; 7 bases are a match to TRBD2. This CDR3 contains 12 residues. Trimming at V came to 5 bases and at J to 9 bases, leaving 5 bases not matched to a gene. CDR1 is MNHNY, CDR2 SVGAGI, per germline (reference sequence).

This clone was counted only a few times. The chain is built from TRBV6-5 and TRBJ2-6, with a weak D call TRBD2 (6 bases). The length of the CDR3 is 16 residues. The germline CDR1 and CDR2 sequences are MNHEY and SVGAGI. Between the trimmed V and J ends, which lost 0 bases and 0 bases, there was a span of 6 bases. The CDR3 DNA follows: TGTGCCAGCAGTTACTCCGGGGGCTCTGGGGCCAACGTCCTGACTTTC. It encodes CASSYSGGSGANVLTF.

V gene TRBV7-9 combines with J gene TRBJ1-5, with 8 positions matching TRBD1. The trim removed 5 bases at V and 1 base at J, leaving 4 bases unmatched. Per the germline V gene, CDR1 is SEHNR and CDR2 is FQNEAQ (reference sequence). The CDR3 length is 15 residues. The CDR3 DNA is TGTGCCAGCAGCCGCGGACAGGGCAGCAATCAGCCCCAGCATTTT. Its translation: CASSRGQGSNQPQHF.

The DNA of the CDR3 is TGCGCCAGCAGTGAGCCAGCGGGGGGACCCACAGATACGCAGTATTTT. It codes for CASSEPAGGPTDTQYF. This chain joins TRBV10-1 and TRBJ2-3; 9 bases match TRBD2. The V gene's germline CDR1 is WNHNN and CDR2 SYGVQD (reference sequence). The CDR3 length is 16 residues. The ends lost 2 bases at V and 2 bases at J; junction bases unmatched: 5.

This chain connects TRBV19 to TRBJ2-6; 8 bases line up with TRBD1. J gave up 0 bases and V 8 bases, and 6 bases lay outside the gene matches. Germline V CDR1 and CDR2: LNHDA, SQIVND (reference sequence). This CDR3 has 16 residues. CDR3 nucleotides: TGTGCCAGTTCGGACAGGGCGAGCTCTGGGGCCAACGTCCTGACTTTC. Its protein is CASSDRASSGANVLTF.